These 32 T cell receptor beta chains were all obtained from the same sample, sequenced in a study of identical twins. Each CDR3 protein gets one entry after TCRdb re-called the 5' RACE reads with MiXCR. In the table there are about 520,000 distinct CDR3 sequences, 22% of which are singletons. The data also belong to a second study, concerning T cells expressing NK-cell markers.

The sequencing input was CD4+ T cells sorted from blood. These receptors all stem from a woman under 30 in good health.

The chain uses TRBV29-1 and TRBJ2-1, with TRBD2 matching 8 bases. Germline assignment: CDR1 SQVTM and CDR2 ANQGSEA. The junction had 7 bases not matched to a gene; V was cut back by 2 bases and J by 7 bases. CDR3 size: 14 residues. CDR3 coding DNA: TGCAGCGTTGAATCGGGACTAGATTTGAATGAGCAGTTCTTC. This translates into CSVESGLDLNEQFF.

The chain recombines TRBV7-6 with TRBJ2-1; 7 bases are a match to TRBD2. This CDR3 has 15 amino acids. Trimming cost V 4 bases and J 6 bases; bases outside gene matches: 9. CDR1 and CDR2 (germline): SGHVS, FNYEAQ. CDR3 DNA: TGTGCCAGCAGCTCGGCGACGGGAGGTTTCAATGAGCAGTTCTTC. This sequence encodes CASSSATGGFNEQFF.

Only a few counts were recorded for this clonotype. The chain carries TRBV29-1 and TRBJ1-1, with D tentatively TRBD1 (5 bases). Per germline, CDR1 SQVTM and CDR2 ANQGSEA. The CDR3 extends over 13 amino acids. V lost 7 bases and J 0 bases, leaving 12 bases between the germline ends. As DNA, the CDR3 is TGCAGCGACAGCTCAGGGATGAACACTGAAGCTTTCTTT. Protein sequence: CSDSSGMNTEAFF.

Written as DNA, the CDR3 is TGCGCCAGCAGCTTGGAATGGCTAGCGGGAGGAAATGAGCAGTTCTTC. It is translated as CASSLEWLAGGNEQFF. The chain carries TRBV5-1 and TRBJ2-1; TRBD2 aligns across 11 bases. The CDR3 is 16 residues long. CDR1 is SGHRS, CDR2 YFSETQ, per germline. Trimming at V came to 0 bases and at J to 7 bases, leaving 6 bases not matched to a gene.

This sequence joins TRBV4-1 and TRBJ1-6; unclear D gene. Germline V gene data show CDR1 as MGHRA and CDR2 as YSYEKL. V lost 0 bases and J lost 10, with 7 bases in between. The CDR3 is made up of 13 amino acids. CDR3 DNA sequence: TGCGCCAGCAGCCAAGATGACGGGTCACCCCTCCACTTT. Protein product: CASSQDDGSPLHF.

The chain couples TRBV3-1 to TRBJ1-5, with D unresolved. This CDR3 is 13 amino acids long. Trimming cost V 4 bases and J 4 bases, with 8 bases left between them. Germline assignment: CDR1 LGHDT and CDR2 YNNKEL (reference sequence). The CDR3 DNA is TGTGCCAGCAGCCTGACTCTAAATCAGCCCCAGCATTTT. It translates to CASSLTLNQPQHF.

The chain couples TRBV6-1 to TRBJ1-2; a possible D gene is TRBD1 (6 bases). The CDR3 length is 13 residues. V dropped 8 bases and J dropped 6 bases, with 16 bases sitting between them. CDR1 and CDR2 from the germline V gene are MNHNS and SASEGT. The CDR3 sequence: CASSLLGGDGYTF. CDR3 bases: TGTGCCAGCTCCCTTTTGGGGGGCGATGGCTACACCTTC.

This clonotype was counted at least ten times. This chain uses TRBV20-1 with TRBJ1-6; possible D gene TRBD1, 5 bases. The CDR3 has 14 amino acids. The germline CDR1 and CDR2 sequences are DFQATT and SNEGSKA (reference sequence). V was clipped by 6 bases and J by 5 bases, with 14 bases between them. CDR3 nucleotide sequence: TGCAGTGCAACCCGGGGGACCGATAATTCACCCCTCCACTTT. Residues: CSATRGTDNSPLHF.

This clonotype was detected only once. The CDR3 is CASSVQSGTSGYTGELFF. DNA of the CDR3: TGTGCCAGCAGCGTTCAATCCGGGACTAGCGGTTACACCGGGGAGCTGTTTTTT. V usage is TRBV9 and J usage is TRBJ2-2; TRBD2 agrees at 11 bases. CDR1 and CDR2 (germline): SGDLS, YYNGEE. CDR3 size: 18 residues. Losses at the gene ends were 2 bases for V and 3 bases for J; bases not matched to a gene: 9.

The chain uses TRBV5-1 and TRBJ2-1, with TRBD2 matching 9 bases. Germline CDR1 is SGHRS and CDR2 is YFSETQ. Trimming at V came to 4 bases and at J to 7 bases, leaving 9 bases not matched to a gene. This CDR3 is built from 15 residues. In DNA form, the CDR3 reads TGCGCCAGCAGCGTAGCGGGGGCCAGACTAAATGAGCAGTTCTTC. Its translation: CASSVAGARLNEQFF.

The chain uses TRBV7-8 and TRBJ1-2; D is perhaps TRBD1 (6 bases). Germline V gene data show CDR1 as SGHVS and CDR2 as FQNEAQ. There are 18 residues in the CDR3. Trimming stripped 1 base from V and 4 bases from J, with 22 bases between. The CDR3 region is CASSLGPTGTTSAYGYTF. The DNA for the CDR3 is TGTGCCAGCAGCTTAGGGCCGACCGGGACAACCAGCGCCTATGGCTACACCTTC.

The gene calls are TRBV12-3 or TRBV12-4 and TRBJ1-2; D not resolved. Trimming shortened V by 6 bases and J by 7 bases, and 15 bases separated the two germline ends. This CDR3 has 13 amino acids. This CDR3 reads CASRNKREFGYTF. DNA of the CDR3: TGTGCCAGCAGGAATAAGAGGGAGTTTGGCTACACCTTC.

The chain recombines TRBV5-5 with TRBJ2-1; 8 positions match TRBD1. The length of the CDR3 is 16 residues. J lost 8 bases, V lost 0 bases, and 10 bases had no gene match. Germline V CDR1 and CDR2: SGHKS, YYEKEE (reference sequence). The CDR3 loop reads CASSLAGQGNYDEQFF. CDR3 coding DNA: TGTGCCAGCAGCTTGGCCGGACAGGGCAATTACGATGAGCAGTTCTTC.

The rearrangement links TRBV20-1 to TRBJ2-3; D may match TRBD1 or TRBD2 (5 bases each). The CDR3 runs 12 residues. With 5 bases removed from V and 6 bases from J, the gap between germline ends came to 12 bases. Looked up from germline, CDR1 is DFQATT and CDR2 is SNEGSKA (reference sequence). The CDR3 DNA reads as TGCAGTGCTGGGGGTTGGCCCGATACGCAGTATTTT. It specifies CSAGGWPDTQYF.

The gene calls are TRBV10-3 and TRBJ1-4, with 7 bases identical to TRBD1. Germline V gene sequence: CDR1 ENHRY, CDR2 SYGVKD. The V gene end was trimmed by 6 bases and the J gene end by 2 bases; junction bases not matched to a gene: 3. The CDR3 length is 14 residues. CDR3 region: CAISQGGTNEKLFF. CDR3 nucleotides: TGTGCCATCAGCCAGGGGGGCACTAATGAAAAACTGTTTTTT.

This clonotype turned up a few times. This chain uses TRBV6-2 or TRBV6-3 with TRBJ2-2; 10 nucleotides line up with TRBD2. Trimming removed 7 bases from V and 5 bases from J; junction bases left unmatched: 13. The CDR3 extends over 17 amino acids. CDR1 is MNHEY, CDR2 SVGEGT, per germline. This CDR3 reads CASNARKTSGPTGELFF. The CDR3 DNA follows: TGTGCCAGCAATGCCCGGAAGACTAGCGGGCCTACCGGGGAGCTGTTTTTT.

The V and J genes are TRBV10-3 and TRBJ2-2; D is ambiguous. The CDR3 has 13 residues. V was trimmed by 3 bases and J by 2 bases, leaving 4 bases between them. Germline CDR1 and CDR2: ENHRY and SYGVKD. The CDR3 sequence is CAISEGNTGELFF. As DNA, the CDR3 is TGTGCCATCAGTGAAGGCAACACCGGGGAGCTGTTTTTT.

The rearrangement joins TRBV12-3 or TRBV12-4 to TRBJ1-4; 10 bases fit TRBD1. The CDR3 runs 14 residues. J lost 11 bases, V lost 3 bases, and 6 bases had no gene match. The CDR3 nucleotides read TGTGCCAGCAGTTTCGGGACAGGGGCTCGGAAACTGTTTTTT. Translating gives CASSFGTGARKLFF.

The chain joins TRBV12-3 or TRBV12-4 to TRBJ2-1; D may be TRBD1 (5 bases). V was clipped by 6 bases and J by 7 bases, with 19 bases between them. CDR3 length: 15 amino acids. CDR3 sequence: CASSLGVTLGNEQFF. DNA of the CDR3: TGTGCCAGCAGCCTAGGGGTGACCCTGGGGAATGAGCAGTTCTTC.

The rearrangement uses TRBV5-6 and TRBJ1-5; 7 positions agree with TRBD1. Per germline, CDR1 SGHDT and CDR2 YYEEEE. With V trimmed by 6 bases and J by 4 bases, 13 bases remained unmatched. The CDR3 sequence is 16 residues long. CDR3: CASTSRDSFPNQPQHF. CDR3 nucleotides: TGTGCCAGCACATCACGGGACAGTTTTCCAAATCAGCCCCAGCATTTT.

This chain connects TRBV5-4 to TRBJ1-2, with TRBD1 matching 10 bases. The CDR3 totals 15 residues. The V gene end was trimmed by 4 bases and the J gene end by 4 bases; junction bases not matched to a gene: 7. The germline V gene has CDR1 SGHNT and CDR2 YYREEE (reference sequence). The CDR3 spells CASSPGTGDGYGYTF. The CDR3 nucleotides are TGTGCCAGCAGCCCCGGGACAGGGGACGGCTATGGCTACACCTTC.

The chain couples TRBV7-8 to TRBJ2-1, with D uncertain. This CDR3 spans 14 amino acids. Germline CDR1 is SGHVS and CDR2 is FQNEAQ. The V and J ends lost 3 bases and 7 bases respectively, with 13 bases between them. CDR3 protein: CASSFSFVNNEQFF. In DNA, the CDR3 is TGTGCCAGCAGCTTTAGCTTCGTAAATAATGAGCAGTTCTTC. Full variable domain (outside the CDR3, taken from reference TRBV7-8 and TRBJ2-1): GAGVSQSPRYKVAKRGQDVALRCDPISGHVSLFWYQQALGQGPEFLTYFQNEAQLDKSGLPSDRFFAERPEGSVSTLKIQRTQQEDSAVYLCASSFSFVNNEQFFGPGTRLTVL.

V is TRBV12-3 or TRBV12-4 and J is TRBJ2-2, with D tentatively TRBD2 (6 bases). CDR3 size: 15 residues. V was clipped by 7 bases and J by 0 bases, with 12 bases between them. The DNA of the CDR3 is TGTGCCAGCAAAGCGGGCCGCACGAACACCGGGGAGCTGTTTTTT. Its translation: CASKAGRTNTGELFF.

V is TRBV7-2 and J is TRBJ2-7, with unresolved D. The CDR3 is 14 residues long. From germline, CDR1 is SGHTA and CDR2 FQGNSA. V lost 10 bases and J 2 bases, leaving 18 bases between the germline ends. The CDR3 DNA sequence: TGTGCCAAGATTACAAGGGTACCCCCCTACGAGCAGTACTTC. Translating gives CAKITRVPPYEQYF.

This chain connects TRBV9 to TRBJ1-5; no clear D. The CDR3 spans 14 residues. Between the trimmed V and J ends, which lost 3 bases and 9 bases, there was a span of 16 bases. The germline gives CDR1 SGDLS, CDR2 YYNGEE. This CDR3 reads CASSGGRERRPQHF. CDR3 coding DNA: TGTGCCAGCAGCGGAGGACGGGAGCGGAGGCCCCAGCATTTT.

The genes are TRBV12-3 or TRBV12-4 and TRBJ2-7, with unresolved D. V shed 1 base and J shed 3 bases, with 13 bases lying between them. The CDR3 is made up of 15 amino acids. CDR3 nucleotide sequence: TGTGCCAGCAGTTTAGGGCGTCACGGTAGCTACGAGCAGTACTTC. This codes for CASSLGRHGSYEQYF.

Only a few counts were recorded for this clonotype. This rearrangement joins TRBV5-5 to TRBJ1-1; a possible D gene is TRBD1 (6 bases). Per the germline V gene, CDR1 is SGHKS and CDR2 is YYEKEE (reference sequence). CDR3 length: 14 residues. The ends were cut back, 0 bases at V and 9 bases at J, with 15 bases in the middle. In nucleotides, the CDR3 is TGTGCCAGCAGCTTGGGGGGCAGGGGCGTACAAGCTTTCTTT. This translates into CASSLGGRGVQAFF.

This clonotype was seen only a few times. This chain joins TRBV4-3 and TRBJ1-6; D is unresolved. Trimming removed 0 bases at V and 0 bases at J, with 6 bases between. The V gene's germline CDR1 is LGHNA and CDR2 YSLEER. The CDR3 totals 16 residues. DNA for the CDR3: TGCGCCAGCAGCCAAGATTGGCTCTCCTATAATTCACCCCTCCACTTT. Translated, it gives CASSQDWLSYNSPLHF.

The rearrangement links TRBV5-6 to TRBJ2-1; D remains unclear. Germline V CDR1 and CDR2: SGHDT, YYEEEE. The CDR3 covers 13 residues. V was pared by 0 bases and J by 6 bases, with 7 bases between. The CDR3: CASSLGWVNEQFF. In DNA form, the CDR3 reads TGTGCCAGCAGCTTGGGCTGGGTCAATGAGCAGTTCTTC.

The chain couples TRBV5-8 to TRBJ1-1, with 10 nucleotides matching TRBD1. There are 15 residues in the CDR3. Per the germline V gene, CDR1 is SGHTS and CDR2 is YDEGEE. V trimming: 4 bases; J trimming: 4 bases; junction bases outside the gene matches: 7. The CDR3 DNA follows: TGTGCCAGCAGCCACACAGGGACAGGGGTCACTGAAGCTTTCTTT. Its translation is CASSHTGTGVTEAFF.

This chain joins TRBV10-2 and TRBJ2-7, with D possibly matching TRBD2 (6 bases). Germline V CDR1 and CDR2: WSHSY, SAAADI. The CDR3 covers 14 residues. Between the trimmed V and J ends, which lost 2 bases and 2 bases, there was a span of 10 bases. CDR3 bases: TGCGCCAGCAGTGAGATGGGAGGCACCTACGAGCAGTACTTC. Protein: CASSEMGGTYEQYF.

This clonotype was seen many times. The V gene is TRBV20-1, the J gene TRBJ1-6; TRBD1 agrees at 9 bases. Germline values: CDR1 DFQATT, CDR2 SNEGSKA (reference sequence). CDR3 length: 15 amino acids. With 0 bases clipped from V and 13 bases from J, the junction kept 10 bases outside the gene matches. DNA for the CDR3: TGCAGTGCTAGAGACACACAGGGGGCGCGGGGGCCCCTCCACTTT. As protein: CSARDTQGARGPLHF.